Below are 32 T cell receptor beta chains sequenced from a single sample in a study of regulatory T cells in long-lasting Graves disease. Regarding time point: newly diagnosed GD, antithyroid drugs for less than 3 months. Extracted RNA from PBMCs served as the source of the TCR library. The TCR beta library used iRepertoire HTBI primers with Arm-PCR amplification of CDR3. Each CDR3 protein gets one entry after TCRdb re-called the multiplex PCR reads with MiXCR. The table lists 450,000 to 500,000 distinct CDR3 sequences, around 16% of them singletons. Another study also made use of these data, one on T cells in Graves' hyperthyroidism and ophthalmopathy.

Sequencing used peripheral blood mononuclear cells (PBMCs), obtained at new diagnosis, from a patient treated with antithyroid drugs. These receptors originate from a man aged 40-49 years with Graves disease.

V usage is TRBV6-2 or TRBV6-3 and J usage is TRBJ2-1; 9 bases fit TRBD2. Germline V gives CDR1 MNHEY, CDR2 SVGEGT. CDR3 length equals 14 residues. J lost 7 bases, V lost 6 bases, and 7 bases had no gene match. The CDR3 sequence is CASRAGGVVNEQFF. CDR3 DNA sequence: TGTGCCAGCAGAGCGGGAGGAGTGGTGAATGAGCAGTTCTTC.

At least ten counts were recorded for this clonotype. The genes are TRBV27 and TRBJ2-4; 7 bases are shared with TRBD2. The V and J ends lost 2 bases and 9 bases, in that order; junction bases with no gene match: 1. The CDR3 consists of 12 residues. CDR1 is MNHEY, CDR2 SMNVEV, per germline (reference sequence). CDR3 residues: CASSLPGGIQYF. The CDR3 nucleotides are TGTGCCAGCAGTTTACCGGGGGGCATTCAGTACTTC.

V is TRBV6-1 and J is TRBJ2-2; the D gene is possibly TRBD2 (6 bases). Between the trimmed V and J ends, which lost 8 bases and 7 bases, there was a span of 14 bases. CDR3 length: 13 amino acids. Germline CDR1 and CDR2: MNHNS and SASEGT. The CDR3 bases are TGTGCCAGCCGGGCTAGCGCGGGCGGGGAGCTGTTTTTT. Residues: CASRASAGGELFF.

This clonotype was recorded a few times. This sequence joins TRBV28 and TRBJ2-1; TRBD1 aligns across 7 bases. CDR1 and CDR2 from the germline V gene are MDHEN and SYDVKM. The J segment lost 2 bases and the V segment lost 8 bases, leaving 6 bases of the junction unmatched. This CDR3 comprises 14 residues. The CDR3 reads CASRPGQPYNEQFF. DNA of the CDR3: TGTGCCAGCCGACCGGGACAGCCCTACAATGAGCAGTTCTTC.

With respect to this clonotype: A much larger clone lies a single base off, so this may be a read error. This chain uses TRBV20-1 with TRBJ2-5, with D hard to call. The CDR3 has 14 amino acids. Per germline, CDR1 DFQATT and CDR2 SNEGSKA (reference sequence). The CDR3 region has the DNA TGCAGTGCTCCGACGGCCATAGTCCAAGGGACCCAGTACTTC. This codes for CSAPTAIVQGTQYF.

This clonotype was counted at least ten times. The CDR3 spells CATKAGLDQPQHF. CDR3 in DNA: TGTGCCACTAAAGCAGGGTTAGACCAGCCCCAGCATTTT. The gene calls are TRBV10-3 and TRBJ1-5; tentative D call: TRBD1 (5 bases). Between the trimmed V and J ends, which lost 10 bases and 7 bases, there was a span of 17 bases. CDR3 length: 13 residues. Germline assignment: CDR1 ENHRY and CDR2 SYGVKD.

This clonotype has at least ten counts. The genes are TRBV2 and TRBJ2-7, with 16 bases aligning to TRBD2. V gave up 6 bases and J gave up 4 bases; unmatched junction bases: 3. Per germline, CDR1 SNHLY and CDR2 FYNNEI. The CDR3 totals 15 residues. CDR3 protein: CASSEGLAGGYEQYF. The CDR3 DNA reads as TGTGCCAGCAGCGAGGGACTAGCGGGAGGGTACGAGCAGTACTTC.

The genes are TRBV20-1 and TRBJ2-5; the match to TRBD2 covers 9 bases. CDR1 and CDR2 from the germline V gene are DFQATT and SNEGSKA (reference sequence). V trimming: 6 bases; J trimming: 5 bases; junction bases outside the gene matches: 10. This CDR3 is 14 amino acids long. The CDR3 DNA reads as TGCAGTGCCATCCGCGGGAGGGCGAAGGAGACCCAGTACTTC. This gives the protein CSAIRGRAKETQYF.

Ten or more counts support this clonotype. The CDR3 spells CASSTEVSRILTF. The CDR3 nucleotides are TGCGCCAGCTCAACCGAGGTGAGCAGAATCCTGACTTTC. The chain carries TRBV5-1 and TRBJ2-6; the D is unclear. This CDR3 has 13 residues. V lost 7 bases, J lost 14 bases, and 19 bases lay in between. From germline, CDR1 is SGHRS and CDR2 YFSETQ.

This chain joins TRBV4-2 and TRBJ1-1; no clear D gene. CDR1 is LGHNA, CDR2 YNFKEQ, per germline. This CDR3 has 15 residues. Trimming pared 0 bases from V and 2 bases from J, leaving 10 bases between. CDR3 coding DNA: TGTGCCAGCAGCCAAGAGTCTTTCACAAACACTGAAGCTTTCTTT. Translated, it gives CASSQESFTNTEAFF.

Only a few counts were recorded for this clonotype. The chain uses TRBV5-1 and TRBJ2-7; D might be TRBD1 (6 bases). This CDR3 contains 15 residues. Between the trimmed V and J ends, which lost 1 base and 2 bases, there was a span of 13 bases. CDR1 and CDR2 from the germline V gene are SGHRS and YFSETQ. The CDR3 DNA sequence: TGCGCCAGCAGCTTGCAGCCGGGACAAGCCTACGAGCAGTACTTC. It yields the protein CASSLQPGQAYEQYF.

This clonotype was seen more than once but under ten times. V and J are TRBV4-1 and TRBJ1-1; 10 nucleotides match TRBD1. Germline values: CDR1 MGHRA, CDR2 YSYEKL. V shed 3 bases, J shed 7 bases, and the junction held 8 bases outside the gene matches. The CDR3 covers 15 residues. The CDR3 DNA reads TGCGCCAGCAGCCAGGCCGGGACAGGGGTTGGTGAAGCTTTCTTT. This encodes CASSQAGTGVGEAFF.

V gene TRBV4-2 combines with J gene TRBJ2-7, with D perhaps being TRBD1 or TRBD2 (5 bases each). This CDR3 is 16 amino acids long. Trimming cost V 1 base and J 7 bases, with 20 bases left between them. Germline CDR1 and CDR2: LGHNA and YNFKEQ. The chain's CDR3 is CASSQGGTYTLREQYF. The CDR3 bases are TGTGCCAGCAGCCAAGGAGGGACGTACACCCTACGGGAGCAGTACTTC.

This clonotype showed up many times. The CDR3 protein is CAISPGTGFGHEQYF. CDR3 nucleotides: TGTGCCATTTCCCCCGGGACAGGGTTTGGGCACGAGCAGTACTTC. The rearrangement joins TRBV10-3 to TRBJ2-7; 9 bases agree with TRBD1. The CDR3 totals 15 residues. Germline values: CDR1 ENHRY, CDR2 SYGVKD. With 9 bases clipped from V and 5 bases from J, the junction kept 14 bases outside the gene matches.

A few counts support this clonotype. A read error may be the cause here, since a much bigger clone is one base away. Here the CDR3 omits its conserved ending phenylalanine or tryptophan, so a read error is the likely source. The CDR3 is CASSLMEGVSYEQYL. CDR3 coding DNA: TGTGCCAGCAGCTTAATGGAGGGGGTCTCCTACGAGCAGTACCTC. The rearrangement links TRBV7-9 to TRBJ2-7; D tentatively fits TRBD1 or TRBD2 (6 bases each). Trimming stripped 2 bases from V and 0 bases from J, with 11 bases between. Germline V gene data show CDR1 as SEHNR and CDR2 as FQNEAQ (reference sequence). The CDR3 runs 15 residues.

This clonotype was seen many times. The chain has TRBV10-3 and TRBJ2-7; 9 bases fit TRBD2. Unmatched junction bases numbered 6, after V lost 6 bases and J lost 0 bases. CDR1 and CDR2 from the germline V gene are ENHRY and SYGVKD. CDR3 length: 15 amino acids. The CDR3 DNA follows: TGTGCCATCAGCGGTATTAGCGGGAGCTCCTACGAGCAGTACTTC. Protein sequence: CAISGISGSSYEQYF.

In this sample, this clonotype turned up many times. The V gene is TRBV3-1, the J gene TRBJ1-5, with D unclear. The length of the CDR3 is 14 residues. Trimming left V 3 bases short and J 7 bases short, with 13 bases between. Germline assignment: CDR1 LGHDT and CDR2 YNNKEL (reference sequence). Here the CDR3 reads CASSQYTGGQPQHF. The CDR3 DNA is TGTGCCAGCAGCCAGTACACGGGCGGGCAGCCCCAGCATTTT.

The gene calls are TRBV19 and TRBJ1-5; D gene uncertain. Germline CDR1 is LNHDA and CDR2 is SQIVND (reference sequence). There are 15 residues in the CDR3. V was cut by 2 bases and J by 2 bases, with 10 bases left in between. The DNA for the CDR3 is TGTGCCAGTAGTATATTTGCAGGAGGCAATCAGCCCCAGCATTTT. It codes for CASSIFAGGNQPQHF.

This clonotype was seen at least ten times. The chain joins TRBV7-9 to TRBJ2-3, with 7 bases lining up with TRBD1. The length of the CDR3 is 16 residues. The germline CDR1 and CDR2 sequences are SEHNR and FQNEAQ (reference sequence). The V and J ends lost 1 base and 0 bases, in that order; junction bases with no gene match: 4. This CDR3 reads CASSLERGPSTDTQYF. CDR3 nucleotides: TGTGCCAGCAGCTTAGAGAGGGGGCCCAGCACAGATACGCAGTATTTT.

This chain links TRBV6-2 or TRBV6-3 with TRBJ2-1; D gene ambiguous. Deletions cut 5 bases from V and 10 bases from J, with 18 bases between. The germline V gene encodes CDR1 MNHEY and CDR2 SVGEGT. This CDR3 has 14 amino acids. CDR3 DNA sequence: TGTGCCAGCAGTGAAGCGTACCCCGCCGCCGAGCAGTTCTTC. Amino acids: CASSEAYPAAEQFF.

There are many counts of this clonotype. This chain uses TRBV5-8 with TRBJ2-1, with no clear D. The CDR3 spans 11 residues. Trimming removed 4 bases at V and 8 bases at J, with 7 bases between. CDR1 SGHTS and CDR2 YDEGEE come from the germline V gene. The CDR3 DNA follows: TGTGCCAGCAGCCCGAAGCATGAGCAGTTCTTC. This codes for CASSPKHEQFF.

This clonotype was recorded many times. The J gene is TRBJ2-3, the V gene TRBV30; possibly TRBD2 for D (6 bases). The germline V gene encodes CDR1 GTSNPN and CDR2 SVGIG (reference sequence). The CDR3 is 14 amino acids. Trimming pared 1 base from V and 2 bases from J, leaving 10 bases between. CDR3 coding DNA: TGTGCCTGGAGTGAGTGGCGGGACACAGATACGCAGTATTTT. The encoded protein is CAWSEWRDTDTQYF.

The table lists this clonotype with many counts. CDR3 sequence: CASSFDRDADTQYF. As DNA, the CDR3 is TGCGCCAGCAGTTTCGACAGGGACGCAGATACGCAGTATTTT. This chain connects TRBV5-1 to TRBJ2-3; the match to TRBD1 covers 7 bases. Trimming at V came to 5 bases and at J to 4 bases, leaving 7 bases not matched to a gene. Per germline, CDR1 SGHRS and CDR2 YFSETQ. CDR3 length equals 14 residues.

This clonotype has a count of ten or more. The rearrangement uses TRBV24-1 and TRBJ2-7, with no clear D. Trimming pared 0 bases from V and 7 bases from J, leaving 3 bases between. Germline CDR1 is KGHDR and CDR2 is SFDVKD. The CDR3 extends over 11 amino acids. In nucleotides, the CDR3 is TGTGCCACCAGTGATTTGGATGAGCAGTACTTC. Translated, it gives CATSDLDEQYF.

The chain carries TRBV6-2 or TRBV6-3 and TRBJ2-2, with 7 bases fitting TRBD2. V dropped 6 bases and J dropped 2; count of bases not matched to a gene: 6. Germline CDR1 reads MNHEY; CDR2 reads SVGEGT. The CDR3 runs to 15 residues. DNA of the CDR3: TGTGCCAGCAGATTCGGGACTACCAACACCGGGGAGCTGTTTTTT. Its protein is CASRFGTTNTGELFF.

The V and J genes are TRBV25-1 and TRBJ2-7; weak D call: TRBD1 (6 bases). Germline CDR1 and CDR2: MGHDK and SYGVNS. There are 15 residues in the CDR3. The V and J ends lost 4 bases and 2 bases respectively, with 15 bases between them. The CDR3 DNA follows: TGTGCCAGCAGTGGAAGGGGGTTCCCCCCCTACGAGCAGTACTTC. Protein: CASSGRGFPPYEQYF.

The chain joins TRBV30 to TRBJ2-7; D is unresolved. Trimming took off 1 base at V and 5 bases at J, with 18 bases between the two ends. The germline V gene encodes CDR1 GTSNPN and CDR2 SVGIG (reference sequence). The CDR3 covers 15 residues. The CDR3 DNA reads TGTGCCTGGAGTGCAATCGGGCTCCTCGGCCACGAGCAGTACTTC. Protein product: CAWSAIGLLGHEQYF. Full variable domain (missing parts from reference TRBV30 and TRBJ2-7): SQTIHQWPATLVQPVGSPLSLECTVEGTSNPNLYWYRQAAGRGLQLLFYSVGIGQISSEVPQNLSASRPQDRQFILSSKKLLLSDSGFYLCAWSAIGLLGHEQYFGPGTRLTVT.

This clonotype was detected ten times or more. The CDR3 region has the DNA TGTGCCACCAGCGATTTTGGGGGGGAGACCCAGTACTTC. Amino acid sequence: CATSDFGGETQYF. The chain employs TRBV15 and TRBJ2-5, with TRBD2 as a possible D gene (6 bases). With 5 bases removed from V and 5 bases from J, the gap between germline ends came to 12 bases. The CDR3 consists of 13 residues. Per germline, CDR1 LNHNV and CDR2 YYDKDF (reference sequence).

V is TRBV12-3 or TRBV12-4 and J is TRBJ2-2, with 12 bases aligning to TRBD1. The CDR3 covers 16 residues. V shed 4 bases and J 7 bases; nucleotides not matched to a gene: 7. The CDR3 region has the DNA TGTGCCAGCAGTTCTCCCGGGACAGGGGGCGGCGGGGAGCTGTTTTTT. Translation: CASSSPGTGGGGELFF.

This clonotype was counted a few times. V usage is TRBV12-3 or TRBV12-4 and J usage is TRBJ2-2; perhaps D is TRBD1 or TRBD2 (5 bases each). This CDR3 has 14 amino acids. With 7 bases removed from V and 4 bases from J, the gap between germline ends came to 13 bases. The CDR3, as DNA: TGTGCCAGCAAGTTAGGGACGCGCACCGGGGAGCTGTTTTTT. Residues: CASKLGTRTGELFF.

This clonotype has more than one count but fewer than ten. The V gene is TRBV5-1, the J gene TRBJ1-2; 7 bases are a match to TRBD1. Germline trimming cut 5 bases from V and 4 bases from J; bases unmatched to any gene: 5. Germline values: CDR1 SGHRS, CDR2 YFSETQ. CDR3 length equals 13 residues. The CDR3 nucleotides are TGCGCCAGCAGAACCGGGACAGCCTATGGCTACACCTTC. It specifies CASRTGTAYGYTF.

CDR3 region: CASSLGTGGYGEQFF. CDR3 sequence (DNA): TGCGCCAGCAGCTTGGGGACAGGGGGCTATGGTGAGCAGTTCTTC. This chain connects TRBV5-1 to TRBJ2-1, with 11 bases identical to TRBD1. This CDR3 region has 15 residues. V shed 0 bases and J 9 bases; nucleotides not matched to a gene: 5. Per the germline V gene, CDR1 is SGHRS and CDR2 is YFSETQ.